A selection of T cell receptor beta chains follows, all from one sample in a study of blood T cell repertoires in COVID-19. Sequencing was performed with immunoSEQ multiplex PCR; in TCRdb, only in-frame clones are kept and a portion is missing. Of under 250,000 clones in the sample, over 80% were seen once. Sequenced: peripheral blood. The receptors come from a woman aged 70-85 years with active or convalescent COVID-19. The CDR3 runs from the conserved cysteine through the conserved F or W. D genes are given only for firm matches. The size field is filled for only some rows; it gives once, few, many or a size class.

d_gene	v_gene	abundance	j_gene	len	CDR3aa	CDR3nt
NA	TRBV18	NA	TRBJ1-1	15	CASSPLGQLNTEAFF	TGTGCCAGCTCACCTCTTGGACAGTTGAACACTGAAGCTTTCTTT
NA	TRBV5-1	NA	TRBJ1-1	14	CASSLAGVDTEAFF	TGCGCCAGCAGCTTGGCGGGGGTGGACACTGAAGCTTTCTTT
TRBD2	TRBV28	NA	TRBJ2-7	14	CASSLYGRAYEQYF	TGTGCCAGCAGTTTATACGGGAGGGCGTACGAGCAGTACTTC
TRBD1	TRBV13	few	TRBJ1-1	14	CASSRGTGGIVAFF	TGTGCCAGCAGCCGAGGGACAGGGGGGATTGTTGCTTTCTTT
NA	TRBV5-1	NA	TRBJ1-4	13	CASSWTVNEKLFF	TGCGCCAGCAGCTGGACAGTAAATGAAAAACTGTTTTTT
NA	TRBV3-1/TRBV3-2	NA	TRBJ2-1	13	CASSQLSGHWQFF	TGTGCCAGCAGCCAACTTTCCGGACACTGGCAGTTCTTC
NA	TRBV5-1	once	TRBJ2-5	13	CASNPGIGETQYF	TGCGCCAGCAATCCAGGGATCGGAGAGACCCAGTACTTC
NA	TRBV7-8	NA	TRBJ2-3	15	CASSLGGLGRDTQYF	TGTGCCAGCAGCTTAGGTGGCCTGGGGCGAGATACGCAGTATTTT
TRBD1	TRBV10-2	few	TRBJ1-2	14	CASSGRGLSEGYTF	TGCGCCAGCAGTGGCAGGGGGCTATCGGAAGGCTACACCTTC
NA	TRBV7-9	NA	TRBJ1-2	13	CASSLGDTYGYTF	TGTGCCAGCAGCTTAGGGGACACCTATGGCTACACCTTC
NA	TRBV19	NA	TRBJ2-5	15	CASSALAESQETQYF	TGTGCCAGTAGTGCCCTGGCGGAATCTCAAGAGACCCAGTACTTC
TRBD1	TRBV28	once	TRBJ1-6	14	CASSLDRAPSPLHF	TGTGCCAGCAGTTTAGACAGGGCACCTTCACCCCTCCACTTT
NA	TRBV3-1/TRBV3-2	NA	TRBJ2-5	14	CASSQMGGQETQYF	TGTGCCAGCAGCCAAATGGGGGGCCAAGAGACCCAGTACTTC
TRBD2	TRBV14	NA	TRBJ2-7	13	CASSDRLASEQYF	TGTGCCAGCAGCGACCGACTAGCGTCCGAGCAGTACTTC
NA	TRBV2	NA	TRBJ1-1	15	CASRPREGKNTEAFF	TGTGCCAGCAGACCGAGAGAGGGTAAGAACACTGAAGCTTTCTTT
NA	TRBV20-1	NA	TRBJ2-7	11	CSALRGIEQYF	TGCAGTGCCTTGCGGGGAATAGAGCAGTACTTC
TRBD2	TRBV18	NA	TRBJ2-7	17	CASSPHPLGGSSYEQYF	TGTGCCAGCTCACCACACCCTTTGGGCGGGAGCTCCTACGAGCAGTACTTC
TRBD2	TRBV4-1	few	TRBJ2-3	17	CASSQGGGTRDTDTQYF	TGCGCCAGCAGCCAAGGTGGGGGGACTAGGGACACAGATACGCAGTATTTT
NA	TRBV5-4	NA	TRBJ2-1	15	CASSFAGSSYNEQFF	TGTGCCAGCAGCTTCGCGGGAAGCTCCTACAATGAGCAGTTCTTC
NA	TRBV2	NA	TRBJ2-2	14	CASRVYGGHGELFF	TGTGCCAGCAGGGTCTATGGGGGCCACGGGGAGCTGTTTTTT
TRBD1	TRBV29-1	NA	TRBJ1-1	11	CSVQGVTEAFF	TGCAGCGTGCAGGGGGTCACTGAAGCTTTCTTT
TRBD1	TRBV5-1	NA	TRBJ2-5	15	CASSLGNRGLETQYF	TGCGCCAGCAGCCTGGGGAACAGGGGCTTAGAGACCCAGTACTTC
NA	TRBV5-1	NA	TRBJ1-2	16	CASSFGVVGTNYGYTF	TGCGCCAGCAGCTTCGGGGTCGTAGGGACTAACTATGGCTACACCTTC
NA	TRBV6-2/TRBV6-3	NA	TRBJ1-2	16	CASSKTLDRRNYGYTF	TGTGCCAGCAGTAAGACTTTAGACAGGCGTAACTATGGCTACACCTTC
TRBD2	TRBV19	NA	TRBJ2-3	16	CASSTLAGGRRDTQYF	TGTGCCAGTAGTACCCTAGCGGGGGGGCGGCGAGATACGCAGTATTTT
TRBD1	TRBV18	NA	TRBJ1-1	15	CASSPRAGGHTEAFF	TGTGCCAGCTCACCACGTGCAGGGGGCCACACTGAAGCTTTCTTT